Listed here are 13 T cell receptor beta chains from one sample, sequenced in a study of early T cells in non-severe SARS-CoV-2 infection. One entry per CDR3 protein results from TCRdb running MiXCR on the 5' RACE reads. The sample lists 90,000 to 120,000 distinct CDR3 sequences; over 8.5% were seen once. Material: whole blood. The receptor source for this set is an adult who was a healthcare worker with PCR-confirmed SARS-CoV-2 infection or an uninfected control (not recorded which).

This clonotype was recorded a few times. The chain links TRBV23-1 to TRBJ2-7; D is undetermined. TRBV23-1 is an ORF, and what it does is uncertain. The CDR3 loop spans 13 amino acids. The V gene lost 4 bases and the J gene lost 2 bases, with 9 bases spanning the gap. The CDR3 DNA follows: TGCGCCAGCAGTCTACGACCGGCCTACGAGCAGTACTTC. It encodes CASSLRPAYEQYF.

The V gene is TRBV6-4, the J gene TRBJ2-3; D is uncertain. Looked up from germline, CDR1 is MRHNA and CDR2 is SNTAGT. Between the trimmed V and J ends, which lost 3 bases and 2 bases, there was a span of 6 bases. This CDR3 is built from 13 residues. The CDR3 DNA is TGTGCCAGCAGTGATGTAGTCACAGATACGCAGTATTTT. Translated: CASSDVVTDTQYF.

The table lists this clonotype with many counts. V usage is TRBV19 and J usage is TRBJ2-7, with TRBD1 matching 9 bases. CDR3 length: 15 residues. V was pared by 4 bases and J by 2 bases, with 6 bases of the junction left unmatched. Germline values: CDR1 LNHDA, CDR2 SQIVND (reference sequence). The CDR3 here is CASSTSGTGTYEQYF. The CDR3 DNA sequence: TGTGCCAGTAGTACATCCGGGACAGGGACCTACGAGCAGTACTTC.

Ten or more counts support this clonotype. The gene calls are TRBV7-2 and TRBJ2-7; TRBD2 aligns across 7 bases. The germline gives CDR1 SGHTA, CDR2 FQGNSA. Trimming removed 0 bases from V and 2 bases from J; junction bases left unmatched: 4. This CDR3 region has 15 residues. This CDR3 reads CASSLAGTIPYEQYF. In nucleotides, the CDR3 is TGTGCCAGCAGCTTAGCGGGGACTATACCCTACGAGCAGTACTTC.

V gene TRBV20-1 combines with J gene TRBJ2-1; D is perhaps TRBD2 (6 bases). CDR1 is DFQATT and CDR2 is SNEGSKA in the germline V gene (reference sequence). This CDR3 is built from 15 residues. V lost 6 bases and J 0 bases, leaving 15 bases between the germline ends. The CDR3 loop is CSARDFGSSYNEQFF. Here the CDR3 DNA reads TGCAGTGCCAGGGACTTTGGCAGCTCCTACAATGAGCAGTTCTTC.

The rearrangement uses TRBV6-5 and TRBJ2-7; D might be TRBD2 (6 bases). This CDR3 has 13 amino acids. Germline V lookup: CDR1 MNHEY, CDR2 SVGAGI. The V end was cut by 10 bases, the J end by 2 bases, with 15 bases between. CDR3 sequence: CAIDGTPPYEQYF. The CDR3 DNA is TGTGCCATCGACGGGACTCCCCCCTACGAGCAGTACTTC.

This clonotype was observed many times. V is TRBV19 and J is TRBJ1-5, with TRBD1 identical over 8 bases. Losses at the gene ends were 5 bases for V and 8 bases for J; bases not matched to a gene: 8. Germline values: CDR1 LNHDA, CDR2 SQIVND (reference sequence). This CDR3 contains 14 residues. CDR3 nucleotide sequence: TGTGCCAGTAGTGTCAGGGGGCTTCCTGAGCCCCAGCATTTT. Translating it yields CASSVRGLPEPQHF.

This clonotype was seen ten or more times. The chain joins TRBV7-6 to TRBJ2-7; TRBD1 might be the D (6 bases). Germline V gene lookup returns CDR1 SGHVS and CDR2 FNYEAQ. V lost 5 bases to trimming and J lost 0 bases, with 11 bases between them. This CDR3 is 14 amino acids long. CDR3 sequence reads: CASSVDRLSYEQYF. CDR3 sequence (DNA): TGTGCCAGCAGCGTCGACAGGCTCTCCTACGAGCAGTACTTC.

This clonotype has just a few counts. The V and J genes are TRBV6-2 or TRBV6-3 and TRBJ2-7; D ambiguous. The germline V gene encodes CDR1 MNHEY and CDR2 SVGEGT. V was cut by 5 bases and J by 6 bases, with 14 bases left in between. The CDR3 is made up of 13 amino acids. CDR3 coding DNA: TGTGCCAGCAGTCCCCGCCGCCATGGCGAGCAGTACTTC. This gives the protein CASSPRRHGEQYF.

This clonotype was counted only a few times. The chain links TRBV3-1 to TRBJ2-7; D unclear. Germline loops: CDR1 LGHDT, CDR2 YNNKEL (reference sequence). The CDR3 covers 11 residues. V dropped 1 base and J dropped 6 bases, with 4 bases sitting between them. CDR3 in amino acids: CASSQGFEQYF. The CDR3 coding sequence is TGTGCCAGCAGCCAAGGCTTCGAGCAGTACTTC.

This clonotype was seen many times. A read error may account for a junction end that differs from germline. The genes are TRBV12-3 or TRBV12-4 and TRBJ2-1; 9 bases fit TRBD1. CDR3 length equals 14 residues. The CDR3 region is CASSIAGQGNEQFF. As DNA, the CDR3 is TGTGCCAGCAGTATAGCCGGACAGGGGAATGAGCAGTTCTTC.

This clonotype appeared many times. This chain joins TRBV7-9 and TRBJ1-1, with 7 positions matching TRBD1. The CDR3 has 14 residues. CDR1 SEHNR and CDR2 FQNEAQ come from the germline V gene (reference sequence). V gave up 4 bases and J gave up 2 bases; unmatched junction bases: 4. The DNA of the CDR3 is TGTGCCAGCAGCTCGACAGGGTCTAACACTGAAGCTTTCTTT. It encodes CASSSTGSNTEAFF.

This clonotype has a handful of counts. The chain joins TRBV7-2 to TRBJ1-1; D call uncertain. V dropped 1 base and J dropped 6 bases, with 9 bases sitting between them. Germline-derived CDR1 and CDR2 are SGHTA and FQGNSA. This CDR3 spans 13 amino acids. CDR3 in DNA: TGTGCCAGCAGCTTAGTGGTGATCGCTGAAGCTTTCTTT. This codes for CASSLVVIAEAFF.